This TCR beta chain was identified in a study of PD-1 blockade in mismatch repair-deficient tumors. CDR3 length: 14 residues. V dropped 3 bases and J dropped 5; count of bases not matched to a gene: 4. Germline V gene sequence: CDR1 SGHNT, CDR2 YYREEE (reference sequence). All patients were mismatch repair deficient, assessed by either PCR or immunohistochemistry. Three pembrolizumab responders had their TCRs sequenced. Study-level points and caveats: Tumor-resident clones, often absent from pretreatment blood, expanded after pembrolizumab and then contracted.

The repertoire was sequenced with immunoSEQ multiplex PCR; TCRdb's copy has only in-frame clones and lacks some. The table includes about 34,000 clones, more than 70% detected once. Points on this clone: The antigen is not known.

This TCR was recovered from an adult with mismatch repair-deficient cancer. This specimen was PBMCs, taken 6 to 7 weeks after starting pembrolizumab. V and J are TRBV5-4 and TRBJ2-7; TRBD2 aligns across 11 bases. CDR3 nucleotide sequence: TGTGCCAGCAGCTCCCGACTAGCGGGAAACGAGCAGTACTTC. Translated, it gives CASSSRLAGNEQYF.